This T cell receptor beta chain was observed in a study of beta chain features in type 1 diabetes. This clone appeared a few times. The antigen is undetermined. Isolated RNA was reverse transcribed in full, so expressed TCRB transcripts were sequenced. Clones were read by immunoSEQ multiplex PCR, and TCRdb kept only the in-frame ones, dropping some. The repertoire holds over 650,000 clones, with more than 12% as singletons. CDR1 ENHRY and CDR2 SYGVKD come from the germline V gene. The CDR3 totals 17 residues. The V end lost 8 bases, the J end lost 0 bases, and 21 bases lay between the germline ends. Study findings and constraints: In every one of the four CD4+ subsets, TCRB CDR3s were moderately but significantly shorter in Type 1 diabetes patients.

What was sequenced was naive CD4+ T cells from blood. This receptor was obtained from a man aged 18 to 30 with type 1 diabetes. V is TRBV10-3 and J is TRBJ2-3; possibly TRBD1 or TRBD2 for D (5 bases each). CDR3 region: CAISYGTGISSTDTQYF. The CDR3 DNA sequence: TGTGCCATCTCGTACGGGACGGGAATATCTAGCACAGATACGCAGTATTTT.